Sequencing of this T cell receptor (beta chain) was carried out in a study of CD8 T cells in Susac syndrome (dated by TCRdb to about 2019). General notes on the study: Of the Susac syndrome patients who were sequenced, 5 or 6 had clinically active disease and roughly 8 were in clinical remission. At blood withdrawal, Susac syndrome patients were either therapy-naive, taking corticosteroids (in some cases with IVIg as well), or taking IVIg alone. CD8+ T cell repertoire clonality was compared between about a dozen healthy donors, approximately 14 Susac syndrome patients and 15 multiple sclerosis patients. Repertoire sequencing was used to test whether CD8+ T cell activation and differentiation in Susac syndrome was antigen driven.

Results and caveats for the whole study, not just this receptor: Sixteen and five Susac-specific public clones were found in the total CD8+ and CD8+ TEMRA repertoires, respectively. The number of individuals in the TCR sequencing and HLA analysis was recognized as being relatively small. Clonal expansion was observed in Susac syndrome CD8+ repertoires, with the highest expansion in CD8+ TEMRA cells and greater expansion in clinically active than in remitting patients.

High-throughput TCR beta sequencing profiled peripheral blood CD8+ and CD4+ T cells from healthy donors, Susac syndrome patients and multiple sclerosis patients. Susac syndrome patients met recently defined diagnostic criteria for definite or probable disease. CD8+ TEMRA cells were enriched by FACS, while bulk CD8+ and CD4+ T cells were purified by magnetic negative isolation. Blood was drawn into EDTA tubes, processed within 24 hours, and PBMCs were isolated by density gradient centrifugation. PBMCs intended for TCR sequencing were frozen in liquid nitrogen and were later thawed in a 37 degrees C water bath. A purity of at least 90% was achieved for sorted or isolated CD4+, CD8+ and CD8+ TEMRA cells. RNA was extracted using the RNeasy kit, and roughly 0.45 to 1 microgram was reverse transcribed with random hexamers. TCR beta CDR3 regions were amplified with the immunoSEQ multiplex PCR assay covering 54 Vbeta and 13 Jbeta segments. PCR amplification bias was corrected by using a synthetic template baseline for primer optimization and computational correction. On the study's bioinformatics: Reads were assigned to V, D and J genes according to IMGT and analyzed in immunoSEQ Analyzer, with only productive sequences retained. Clonality was computed as one minus Shannon entropy normalized by log2 of the number of productive unique sequences. For each patient and control, public and private clones were evaluated within the 100 most prevalent clones. A clone was defined as Susac-specific if it was absent from the healthy and MS cohorts, from roughly 1,000 published viral clones and from other ImmuneACCESS disease sequences. The raw public reads went through TCRdb reprocessing: fastp at Q25, MiXCR clone calling, in-frame beta chains kept. Merged by CDR3 protein, the rows form single entries marked with the most common genes and DNA. The V and J calls were not made by the authors but by TCRdb's processing. Across this sample there are roughly 88,000 distinct CDR3 sequences, with approximately 96% seen only once. The ten largest clones capture approximately 0.42% of the sample.

Turning to this clonotype: The specificity of this receptor is unknown. No qualities accompany the bases; no much larger clone lies one base away.

V is pared back by 2 bases and J by 6 bases, with 10 bases lying between the germline termini. The CDR3 starts with the cysteine, ends with the phenylalanine, and has 13 residues. The entry retains the CDR3 DNA only, 39 bases that are in frame from base 1. CDR1 and CDR2 were assigned from the germline V gene as MNHEY and SVGAGI. This TCR was recovered from a human donor with Susac syndrome. The receptor chain draws on TRBV6-5 and TRBJ1-2; a tentative D match to TRBD1 spans 5 bases. The source material was CD8+ T cells from PBMCs. The CDR3 reads CASSYVLGDGYTF. The bases are TGTGCCAGCAGTTACGTGTTAGGGGATGGCTACACCTTC.